The present T cell receptor (beta chain) was sequenced within a study of blood T cell repertoires in COVID-19 (TCRdb year 2020). A note on the overall study: Collaborator samples came from the United States, Italy and Spain and covered acute and convalescent phases of COVID-19. The prospective study material was composed of cDNA or gDNA derived from T cells, B-cell-depleted T cells, or PBMCs. Subjects who had been exposed to COVID-19, were actively infected with it, or had recovered from it provided the deeply sampled blood TCRbeta repertoires that made up the dataset. A freely available public database, intended as a resource for researchers studying the immune response to SARS-CoV-2, is where the repertoires were released. Samples were obtained from the ongoing ImmuneRACE study (first 160 participants) and from approximately 1,200 subjects provided by 6 global collaborators. Sample metadata almost always included a de-identified subject ID, COVID-19 status, age in years and sex. Where HLA class I and class II types were available, the types were taken from metadata supplied by the sample provider, not from assay-based typing.

Concerning this clone: Its antigen remains undetermined. Base-call qualities are not available, and no considerably larger clone is one nucleotide away.

For this chain, trimming is 4 bases at the V end and 4 bases at the J end, and the number of junction bases without a gene match is 12. Spanning cysteine to phenylalanine, the CDR3 consists of 16 amino acids. Of the read, only the CDR3 DNA is kept; its 48 bases are in frame from base 1. Via the germline V gene, CDR1 is SGHRS and CDR2 YFSETQ. The research as a whole found: How much clinical and demographic metadata was included differed by source and by participant, and the metadata was provided uncurated.

The immunoSEQ Assay, a bias-controlled multiplex PCR, was used to amplify TCRbeta CDR3 regions from genomic DNA. The study's processing was this. Within the assay, amplification of reference gene primers was used to estimate how many nucleated cells each sample contained. Sequence reads were collapsed and filtered to measure the absolute abundance of every unique TCRbeta CDR3 rearrangement. For each sample, productive Simpson clonality was calculated by taking the square root of Simpson's diversity index across productive rearrangements. TCRdb retrieved this table from immuneACCESS and kept in-frame rearrangements only. Not all clones are present; in checked studies, unresolved V genes account for under half, and no reason is known for the remainder. The V and J calls and clone size come from that table; D and trimming were worked out from the DNA. Here the sample has around 160,000 clones; roughly 90% occur a single time. The biggest ten clones account for roughly a sixth of the sample.

The collaborating institutions used their own protocols to collect whole blood in K2EDTA tubes. For TCRbeta analysis, collaborator samples were shipped as frozen whole blood, as isolated PBMCs, or as DNA extracted from either sample type. The receptor's source is a man aged 55-75 years with active or convalescent COVID-19. This chain is built from TRBV5-1 and TRBJ1-2, with 8 middle bases fitting TRBD1. The specimen was peripheral blood. The nucleotide sequence reads as follows: TGCGCCAGCAGCCCCCGAGGGACAGGAACCTCCTATGGCTACACCTTC. It specifies CASSPRGTGTSYGYTF.